The 8 T cell receptor beta chains presented below share a single source sample, sequenced in a study of cytomegalovirus exposure and HLA in healthy donors. TCRdb's copy holds only in-frame clones and misses some; the assay was immunoSEQ multiplex PCR. The table records over 200,000 clones, 90% of them present only once. The material sequenced was PBMCs. The source is a woman aged 25 to 39 in good health and CMV-seronegative.

J is TRBJ2-3 and V is TRBV14, with D unresolved. CDR3 size: 12 residues. V was pared by 4 bases and J by 4 bases, with 6 bases between. Germline CDR1 is SGHDN and CDR2 is FVKESK. The CDR3 DNA reads as TGTGCCAGCAGCCCAGTCGCAGATACGCAGTATTTT. This gives the protein CASSPVADTQYF.

A few counts support this clone. This chain connects TRBV6-5 to TRBJ2-1, with D maybe TRBD2 (6 bases). The ends were cut back, 5 bases at V and 2 bases at J, with 13 bases in the middle. The CDR3 runs 15 residues. Germline V lookup: CDR1 MNHEY, CDR2 SVGAGI. The CDR3 nucleotides read TGTGCCAGCAGTATTACGGGGGAACCCTACAATGAGCAGTTCTTC. Translated, it gives CASSITGEPYNEQFF.

The chain has TRBV25-1 and TRBJ2-7; D is ambiguous. The V gene lost 4 bases and the J gene lost 7 bases, with 8 bases spanning the gap. CDR1 is MGHDK and CDR2 is SYGVNS in the germline V gene. This CDR3 has 11 residues. The DNA of the CDR3 is TGTGCCAGCAGTGTCCCCGAAGAGCAGTACTTC. Protein product: CASSVPEEQYF.

The V gene is TRBV4-2, the J gene TRBJ2-3, with TRBD2 identical over 10 bases. Germline trimming cut 4 bases from V and 5 bases from J; bases unmatched to any gene: 15. The germline V gene has CDR1 LGHNA and CDR2 YNFKEQ. The CDR3 is made up of 18 amino acids. CDR3 DNA: TGTGCCAGCAGCCCTAGAAGAGCTATAGCGGGAGGCGGAGATACGCAGTATTTT. Translating it yields CASSPRRAIAGGGDTQYF.

The count of this clone is one. The CDR3 spells CASSPQGYSGTEAFF. The CDR3 region has the DNA TGTGCCAGCAGCCCACAGGGCTATAGTGGCACTGAAGCTTTCTTT. This chain links TRBV7-8 with TRBJ1-1; a possible D gene is TRBD1 (6 bases). The germline V and J ends were trimmed by 5 bases and 4 bases, with 17 bases remaining between them. The CDR3 extends over 15 amino acids. Germline V gene lookup returns CDR1 SGHVS and CDR2 FQNEAQ.

This clone was picked up one time. The chain is built from TRBV11-2 and TRBJ2-7; 11 nucleotides align to TRBD2. The CDR3 is 16 amino acids. V lost 1 base to trimming and J lost 3 bases; unmatched junction nucleotides: 5. CDR1 and CDR2 (germline): SGHAT, FQNNGV. The CDR3 DNA reads as TGTGCCAGCAGCTTAGGAGCCGGGACTAGCGGCTACGAGCAGTACTTC. Residues: CASSLGAGTSGYEQYF.

J is TRBJ1-5 and V is TRBV5-1; D perhaps matches TRBD1 (5 bases). Germline V CDR1 and CDR2: SGHRS, YFSETQ. This CDR3 comprises 14 residues. Trimming removed 7 bases from V and 4 bases from J, with 15 bases in between. The CDR3 nucleotides are TGCGCCAGCCGGGAGGGTTGGGGGAATCAGCCCCAGCATTTT. Translated: CASREGWGNQPQHF. Combining the CDR3 with reference TRBV5-1 and TRBJ1-5 gives the whole variable domain KAGVTQTPRYLIKTRGQQVTLSCSPISGHRSVSWYQQTPGQGLQFLFEYFSETQRNKGNFPGRFSGRQFSNSRSEMNVSTLELGDSALYLCASREGWGNQPQHFGDGTRLSIL.

The chain couples TRBV19 to TRBJ2-4; weak D call: TRBD1 (6 bases). The CDR3 length is 16 residues. V lost 3 bases and J lost 6, with 18 bases in between. Germline lookup yields CDR1 LNHDA and CDR2 SQIVND (reference sequence). The DNA for the CDR3 is TGTGCCAGTAGTATTTCGGGCGACAGGCTATTAAACATTCAGTACTTC. Its translation is CASSISGDRLLNIQYF.